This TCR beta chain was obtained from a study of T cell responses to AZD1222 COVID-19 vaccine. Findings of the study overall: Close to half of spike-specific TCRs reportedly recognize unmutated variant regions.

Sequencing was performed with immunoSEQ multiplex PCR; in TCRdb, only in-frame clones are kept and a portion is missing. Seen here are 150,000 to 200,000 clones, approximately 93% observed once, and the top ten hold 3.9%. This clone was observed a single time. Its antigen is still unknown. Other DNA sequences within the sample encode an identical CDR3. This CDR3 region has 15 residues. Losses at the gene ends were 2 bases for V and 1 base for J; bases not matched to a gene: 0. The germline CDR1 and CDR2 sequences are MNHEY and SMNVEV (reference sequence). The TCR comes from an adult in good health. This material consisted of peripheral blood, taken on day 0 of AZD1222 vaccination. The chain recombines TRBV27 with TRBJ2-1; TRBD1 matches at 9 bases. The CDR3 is CASSLGQGSYNEQFF. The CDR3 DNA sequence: TGTGCCAGCAGTTTAGGACAGGGGTCCTACAATGAGCAGTTCTTC.